Here is one TCR beta chain with its context. Its antigen is not identified. From the 5' RACE reads, TCRdb called clonotypes with MiXCR, one entry per CDR3 protein. The table lists around 47,000 distinct CDR3 sequences, roughly 9% of them singletons. This CDR3 contains 14 residues. V gave up 3 bases and J gave up 4 bases; unmatched junction bases: 0. These data are taken from a study of T-cell memory formation after mild COVID-19. Broader study findings: The study found balanced CD4/CD8 in clones contracting day 15 to 85 and a CD4+ lean in later expanders. Contracting clones localized mainly to CM and EM when CD4+ and mainly to EMRA when CD8+. Clonal second-wave expansions that peaked on day 37 had unconfirmed SARS-CoV-2 specificity.

This clonotype was obtained from an adult woman who had mild COVID-19 (a few samples of this study predate the infection). Cell type and time point are not known. Input material: PBMCs or a T cell subset sorted from them (not recorded which). This chain joins TRBV12-3 or TRBV12-4 and TRBJ2-3; 11 nucleotides match TRBD2. CDR3 amino acids: CASSFSGGADTQYF. As DNA, the CDR3 is TGTGCCAGCAGTTTTAGCGGGGGGGCAGATACGCAGTATTTT.